A single sample gave rise to the 31 T cell receptor beta chains below, sequenced in a study of blood T cell repertoires in COVID-19. The repertoire was sequenced with immunoSEQ multiplex PCR; TCRdb's copy has only in-frame clones and lacks some. The table records about 39,000 clones, nearly 90% of them present only once. Sequencing was done on a sample of peripheral blood. Every receptor here comes from a human donor in a cohort sampled during active COVID-19.

The chain joins TRBV14 to TRBJ2-2, with 10 bases aligning to TRBD1. There are 15 residues in the CDR3. V shed 4 bases, J shed 7 bases, and the junction held 6 bases outside the gene matches. From germline, CDR1 is SGHDN and CDR2 FVKESK. The CDR3 region has the DNA TGTGCCAGCAGCCCCGGGACAGGGGCGGACGGGGAGCTGTTTTTT. Encoded protein: CASSPGTGADGELFF.

As regards this clone: The sample carries other DNA sequences with the same CDR3. The gene calls are TRBV4-2 and TRBJ2-3; 8 bases align to TRBD2. Germline V CDR1 and CDR2: LGHNA, YNFKEQ. This CDR3 comprises 17 residues. Losses at the gene ends were 0 bases for V and 3 bases for J; bases not matched to a gene: 8. CDR3 in amino acids: CASSQEGRGGGTDTQYF. CDR3 DNA: TGTGCCAGCAGCCAAGAGGGTCGGGGCGGGGGGACAGATACGCAGTATTTT.

Here the CDR3 DNA reads TGTGCCAGCAGCCCCGGGATCTATGAGACCCAGTACTTC. Protein sequence: CASSPGIYETQYF. The rearrangement links TRBV7-2 to TRBJ2-5; the D gene is possibly TRBD2 (5 bases). CDR3 size: 13 residues. V lost 5 bases to trimming and J lost 5 bases, with 12 bases between them. CDR1 SGHTA and CDR2 FQGNSA come from the germline V gene.

The rearrangement uses TRBV10-1 and TRBJ2-3, with 12 nucleotides matching TRBD2. V lost 5 bases, J lost 5 bases, and 5 bases stayed unmatched. The germline V gene encodes CDR1 WNHNN and CDR2 SYGVQD (reference sequence). The CDR3 length is 15 residues. The CDR3 sequence is CASSQTSGGGDTQYF. The CDR3 DNA sequence: TGCGCCAGCAGTCAGACTAGCGGGGGAGGAGATACGCAGTATTTT.

The rearrangement uses TRBV7-9 and TRBJ2-7, with unresolved D. This CDR3 comprises 12 residues. The V end was cut by 1 base, the J end by 4 bases, with 5 bases between. CDR1 SEHNR and CDR2 FQNEAQ come from the germline V gene (reference sequence). The DNA of the CDR3 is TGTGCCAGCAGCTTAGGGAGTTACGAGCAGTACTTC. Translating gives CASSLGSYEQYF.

V usage is TRBV6-5 and J usage is TRBJ1-6; no reliable D call. Germline V gene data show CDR1 as MNHEY and CDR2 as SVGAGI. V lost 5 bases to trimming and J lost 14 bases, with 16 bases between them. The CDR3 has 13 residues. CDR3 protein: CASSPTGNRALHF. CDR3 DNA sequence: TGTGCCAGCAGTCCCACCGGGAACCGGGCCCTCCACTTT.

This clone turned up a few times. CDR3 DNA: TGTGCCAGCAGACTCGGACAGGGAACCCCCTACGAGCAGTACTTC. Amino acids: CASRLGQGTPYEQYF. The chain combines TRBV7-9 with TRBJ2-7; 8 nucleotides line up with TRBD1. Germline V gene lookup returns CDR1 SEHNR and CDR2 FQNEAQ (reference sequence). J lost 2 bases, V lost 6 bases, and 9 bases had no gene match. The CDR3 covers 15 residues.

The chain couples TRBV18 to TRBJ1-5; D is possibly TRBD1 (5 bases). The ends were cut back, 4 bases at V and 4 bases at J, with 11 bases in the middle. This CDR3 has 14 residues. Per the germline V gene, CDR1 is KGHSH and CDR2 is LQKENI. The CDR3 nucleotides are TGTGCCAGCTCACAGGGGAATAGGAATCAGCCCCAGCATTTT. It encodes CASSQGNRNQPQHF.

This rearrangement joins TRBV11-2 to TRBJ2-7; possibly TRBD2 for D (5 bases). CDR3 length: 14 amino acids. V dropped 5 bases and J dropped 3 bases, with 14 bases sitting between them. Germline CDR1 and CDR2: SGHAT and FQNNGV. The CDR3 DNA follows: TGTGCCAGCAGCCCGGTACGAGGGATCTACGAGCAGTACTTC. Encoded protein: CASSPVRGIYEQYF.

V and J are TRBV9 and TRBJ2-5, with D tentatively TRBD2 (7 bases). This CDR3 is 15 amino acids long. Germline loops: CDR1 SGDLS, CDR2 YYNGEE. V was shortened by 4 bases and J by 5 bases, with 18 bases between the two germline ends. CDR3: CASSTRGGRGETQYF. CDR3 DNA: TGTGCCAGCAGCACCCGCGGGGGCCGTGGGGAGACCCAGTACTTC.

CDR3 region: CASSVPGQAPYGYTF. The CDR3 bases are TGTGCCAGTAGTGTCCCCGGACAGGCCCCCTATGGCTACACCTTC. The chain carries TRBV19 and TRBJ1-2; TRBD1 matches 7 bases. Losses at the gene ends were 5 bases for V and 4 bases for J; bases not matched to a gene: 10. CDR1 and CDR2 from the germline V gene are LNHDA and SQIVND (reference sequence). The CDR3 spans 15 residues. Supplemented by reference TRBV19 and TRBJ1-2, the full variable domain reads DGGITQSPKYLFRKEGQNVTLSCEQNLNHDAMYWYRQDPGQGLRLIYYSQIVNDFQKGDIAEGYSVSREKKESFPLTVTSAQKNPTAFYLCASSVPGQAPYGYTFGSGTRLTVV.

The V call is TRBV5-5, the J call TRBJ1-1, with 7 bases matching TRBD1. Trimming removed 0 bases from V and 5 bases from J; junction bases left unmatched: 10. Germline CDR1 and CDR2: SGHKS and YYEKEE (reference sequence). CDR3 size: 16 residues. The CDR3 is CASSLDSRRGRTEAFF. In nucleotides, the CDR3 is TGTGCCAGCAGCTTGGATTCCCGTAGGGGGCGAACTGAAGCTTTCTTT.

The CDR3 DNA reads as TGTGCCAGCAGCTTGGCGGGTCGCTCCGCCACGCCCTACGAGCAGTACTTC. This translates into CASSLAGRSATPYEQYF. This rearrangement joins TRBV5-6 to TRBJ2-7; no reliable D call. Looked up from germline, CDR1 is SGHDT and CDR2 is YYEEEE. V was clipped by 0 bases and J by 2 bases, with 18 bases between them. This CDR3 spans 17 amino acids.

The chain employs TRBV4-1 and TRBJ2-5; TRBD2 aligns across 10 bases. The V segment lost 0 bases and the J segment 6 bases; nucleotides outside the gene matches: 13. The germline V gene has CDR1 MGHRA and CDR2 YSYEKL. The CDR3 extends over 18 amino acids. CDR3 residues: CASSQEGTRASGGKTQYF. The DNA of the CDR3 is TGCGCCAGCAGCCAAGAAGGTACCCGGGCTAGCGGGGGAAAGACCCAGTACTTC.

CDR3 sequence reads: CASSSAQGTEAFF. The DNA of the CDR3 is TGTGCCAGCAGCTCCGCACAGGGGACTGAAGCTTTCTTT. The chain is built from TRBV11-2 and TRBJ1-1; TRBD1 matches 7 bases. The ends lost 4 bases at V and 5 bases at J; junction bases unmatched: 4. Germline V gene sequence: CDR1 SGHAT, CDR2 FQNNGV. There are 13 residues in the CDR3. The full variable domain, rest sourced from reference TRBV11-2 and TRBJ1-1, is EAGVAQSPRYKIIEKRQSVAFWCNPISGHATLYWYQQILGQGPKLLIQFQNNGVVDDSQLPKDRFSAERLKGVDSTLKIQPAKLEDSAVYLCASSSAQGTEAFFGQGTRLTVV.

This clone was recorded once. The V and J genes are TRBV6-5 and TRBJ1-6; D unclear. V lost 6 bases and J lost 3, with 12 bases in between. This CDR3 is built from 15 residues. The germline V gene has CDR1 MNHEY and CDR2 SVGAGI. CDR3 sequence (DNA): TGTGCCAGCAGGTTCCAGGAGGACTATAATTCACCCCTCCACTTT. Its translation: CASRFQEDYNSPLHF.

The rearrangement links TRBV7-2 to TRBJ1-1; 7 positions agree with TRBD1. The CDR3 is 15 residues long. The germline gives CDR1 SGHTA, CDR2 FQGNSA. Unmatched junction bases numbered 13, after V lost 5 bases and J lost 7 bases. In nucleotides, the CDR3 is TGTGCCAGCAGCCCTAGACAGGGTCATACGAGTGAAGCTTTCTTT. Translation: CASSPRQGHTSEAFF.

The CDR3 DNA follows: TGCGCCAGCAGTCAGACCCATGGGGGGTACTACAATGAGCAGTTCTTC. Translation gives CASSQTHGGYYNEQFF. The chain is built from TRBV10-2 and TRBJ2-1, with D tentatively TRBD2 (6 bases). V dropped 5 bases and J dropped 3 bases, with 17 bases sitting between them. CDR3 length equals 16 residues. Germline loops: CDR1 WSHSY, CDR2 SAAADI.

The CDR3 region is CASTPQMRGGPGETQYF. CDR3 sequence (DNA): TGCGCCAGCACCCCCCAGATGAGGGGGGGGCCAGGGGAGACCCAGTACTTC. The genes are TRBV4-1 and TRBJ2-5; D may be TRBD2 (7 bases). V lost 7 bases and J 5 bases, leaving 26 bases between the germline ends. CDR3 size: 17 residues. Looked up from germline, CDR1 is MGHRA and CDR2 is YSYEKL.

The chain is built from TRBV5-6 and TRBJ2-7; D perhaps matches TRBD2 (6 bases). Trimming removed 1 base from V and 7 bases from J, with 12 bases in between. Germline V gives CDR1 SGHDT, CDR2 YYEEEE. The CDR3 runs to 13 residues. CDR3 nucleotides: TGTGCCAGCAGCTTGAGTTCAGGGAGGGAGCAGTACTTC. It codes for CASSLSSGREQYF. Looking up the rest from reference TRBV5-6 and TRBJ2-7 gives the full variable domain: DAGVTQSPTHLIKTRGQQVTLRCSPKSGHDTVSWYQQALGQGPQFIFQYYEEEERQRGNFPDRFSGHQFPNYSSELNVNALLLGDSALYLCASSLSSGREQYFGPGTRLTVT.

The count of this clone is one. This rearrangement joins TRBV12-3 or TRBV12-4 to TRBJ1-6, with D possibly TRBD1 on 6 matching bases. Trimming took off 10 bases at V and 10 bases at J, with 17 bases between the two ends. The CDR3 loop spans 13 amino acids. The CDR3 sequence: CATRGGGGSPLHF. DNA for the CDR3: TGTGCCACTAGAGGGGGGGGAGGGTCACCCCTCCACTTT.

The rearrangement links TRBV27 to TRBJ2-2; 9 bases map to TRBD1. The V gene end was trimmed by 4 bases and the J gene end by 5 bases; junction bases not matched to a gene: 2. Germline loops: CDR1 MNHEY, CDR2 SMNVEV (reference sequence). This CDR3 has 14 residues. In nucleotides, the CDR3 is TGTGCCAGCAGTTGGGGGACAGGGACCGGGGAGCTGTTTTTT. It translates to CASSWGTGTGELFF.

V usage is TRBV27 and J usage is TRBJ2-7; 7 nucleotides match TRBD2. J lost 4 bases, V lost 6 bases, and 12 bases had no gene match. Per the germline V gene, CDR1 is MNHEY and CDR2 is SMNVEV (reference sequence). The CDR3 length is 15 residues. The CDR3 is CASRARGGGFYEQYF. The DNA for the CDR3 is TGTGCCAGCAGAGCCCGTGGCGGGGGATTTTACGAGCAGTACTTC.

This clone was recorded a few times. The chain employs TRBV5-1 and TRBJ1-1; perhaps TRBD1 as D (6 bases). V was shortened by 6 bases and J by 4 bases, with 16 bases between the two germline ends. Germline V gives CDR1 SGHRS, CDR2 YFSETQ. The CDR3 is 14 residues long. CDR3 residues: CASTLNRGGTEAFF. DNA of the CDR3: TGCGCCAGCACGTTAAATCGAGGGGGCACTGAAGCTTTCTTT.

This clone has just one count. The rearrangement joins TRBV7-8 to TRBJ2-3; the D gene is possibly TRBD2 (7 bases). The germline CDR1 and CDR2 sequences are SGHVS and FQNEAQ. Trimming stripped 5 bases from V and 6 bases from J, with 15 bases between. This CDR3 has 14 amino acids. DNA of the CDR3: TGTGCCAGCAGCCCCCGGGGGGCTTGGGATACGCAGTATTTT. This codes for CASSPRGAWDTQYF.

The chain carries TRBV18 and TRBJ2-1; TRBD2 matches at 7 bases. This CDR3 has 17 amino acids. CDR1 and CDR2 (germline): KGHSH, LQKENI. The junction had 14 bases not matched to a gene; V was cut back by 1 base and J by 8 bases. CDR3 protein: CASSPQASGTYVHEQFF. As DNA, the CDR3 is TGTGCCAGCTCACCACAGGCTAGCGGTACGTATGTCCATGAGCAGTTCTTC.

This clone appeared a few times. The chain is built from TRBV10-2 and TRBJ1-5, with TRBD1 matching 10 bases. The V gene end was trimmed by 6 bases and the J gene end by 6 bases; junction bases not matched to a gene: 2. Germline V gives CDR1 WSHSY, CDR2 SAAADI. The CDR3 is 13 amino acids. As DNA, the CDR3 is TGCGCCAGCAGGGACAGGGGGAGTCAGCCCCAGCATTTT. Residues: CASRDRGSQPQHF.

This chain links TRBV5-1 with TRBJ2-5; D may be TRBD1 (5 bases). This CDR3 region has 13 residues. CDR1 is SGHRS and CDR2 is YFSETQ in the germline V gene. The V end lost 2 bases, the J end lost 1 base, and 6 bases lay between the germline ends. CDR3 DNA: TGCGCCAGCAGCTTAGACAGCCAAGAGACCCAGTACTTC. This sequence encodes CASSLDSQETQYF.

The chain combines TRBV19 with TRBJ1-5; D call uncertain. Per germline, CDR1 LNHDA and CDR2 SQIVND (reference sequence). The CDR3 runs 13 residues. Trimming pared 6 bases from V and 4 bases from J, leaving 10 bases between. The CDR3 reads CASREQPNQPQHF. The CDR3 coding sequence is TGTGCCAGTAGGGAACAGCCAAATCAGCCCCAGCATTTT.

The chain has TRBV29-1 and TRBJ2-7, with 7 bases fitting TRBD1. CDR1 is SQVTM and CDR2 is ANQGSEA in the germline V gene. Trimming at V came to 6 bases and at J to 1 base, leaving 3 bases not matched to a gene. The CDR3 contains 12 residues. The CDR3 sequence: CSVSQGSYEQYF. CDR3 sequence (DNA): TGCAGCGTATCACAGGGGTCCTACGAGCAGTACTTC.

The genes are TRBV10-3 and TRBJ1-1; no firm D call. The CDR3 extends over 13 amino acids. The V end was cut by 0 bases, the J end by 5 bases, with 7 bases between. CDR1 is ENHRY and CDR2 is SYGVKD in the germline V gene. CDR3 DNA: TGTGCCATCAGTGAGTCAAAGAGGACTGAAGCTTTCTTT. As protein: CAISESKRTEAFF.